This entry concerns a single T cell receptor beta chain. This entry comes from a study of blood T cell repertoires in COVID-19. Study summary: Some COVID-19 samples were acute and others convalescent; all came from the United States, Italy and Spain.

V lost 7 bases and J lost 1, with 13 bases in between. The germline gives CDR1 SNHLY, CDR2 FYNNEI. This CDR3 is 14 amino acids long. In the original workflow: Counts of nucleated cells, estimated from reference gene primer amplification, were obtained. Clones were sequenced by immunoSEQ multiplex PCR, and TCRdb holds only the in-frame ones, with some missing. D and trimming were read from the DNA, whereas the V and J calls and clone size are those reported in that table. The top ten hold around 5.1% of the sample, which has over 200,000 clones, roughly 80% seen once. The chain uses TRBV2 and TRBJ1-1; TRBD1 might be the D (5 bases). Source material: peripheral blood. The origin of this receptor is a human donor in a cohort sampled during active COVID-19. The CDR3 sequence is CASKGRVTNTEAFF. For the CDR3, the DNA is TGTGCCAGCAAGGGCAGGGTGACGAACACTGAAGCTTTCTTT.